Following are 20 T cell receptor beta chains from one sample sequenced in a study of cytomegalovirus exposure and HLA in healthy donors. A multiplex PCR was run with 60 Vbeta primers and 13 Jbeta primers. Sequenced by immunoSEQ multiplex PCR; TCRdb stores in-frame clones only, minus some. This table has around 150,000 clones, about 80% appearing once. Sequencing used PBMCs. All receptors come from a female donor in good health and CMV-seronegative.

The V gene is TRBV9, the J gene TRBJ2-1; 9 bases map to TRBD2. The CDR3 runs to 15 residues. Germline CDR1 reads SGDLS; CDR2 reads YYNGEE. The junction had 10 bases not matched to a gene; V was cut back by 4 bases and J by 8 bases. Here the CDR3 DNA reads TGTGCCAGCAGCTGGGGCGGGGGGGGTGCCGATGAGCAGTTCTTC. Protein: CASSWGGGGADEQFF.

The chain is built from TRBV7-8 and TRBJ1-2; D is ambiguous. V was shortened by 2 bases and J by 5 bases, with 12 bases between the two germline ends. This CDR3 contains 14 residues. CDR1 and CDR2 (germline): SGHVS, FQNEAQ. DNA of the CDR3: TGTGCCAGCAGCTTAAGTGGAAGCGGATATGGCTACACCTTC. It translates to CASSLSGSGYGYTF.

This rearrangement joins TRBV27 to TRBJ1-6, with 7 bases aligning to TRBD1. The CDR3 totals 18 residues. Germline lookup yields CDR1 MNHEY and CDR2 SMNVEV (reference sequence). After removal of 6 bases from V and 3 bases from J, the junction contained 14 bases not matched to a gene. The CDR3, as DNA: TGTGCCAGCAGGGGGGCGGGACAGAACATATTCTATAATTCACCCCTCCACTTT. Its translation: CASRGAGQNIFYNSPLHF.

The V gene is TRBV5-1, the J gene TRBJ2-1, with 12 bases lining up with TRBD2. There are 15 residues in the CDR3. The ends lost 1 base at V and 7 bases at J; junction bases unmatched: 3. The V gene's germline CDR1 is SGHRS and CDR2 YFSETQ. The CDR3 loop reads CASSLPGTSGNEQFF. The CDR3 DNA follows: TGCGCCAGCAGCTTGCCCGGGACTAGCGGGAATGAGCAGTTCTTC. Together with reference TRBV5-1 and TRBJ2-1, the CDR3 gives the full variable domain: KAGVTQTPRYLIKTRGQQVTLSCSPISGHRSVSWYQQTPGQGLQFLFEYFSETQRNKGNFPGRFSGRQFSNSRSEMNVSTLELGDSALYLCASSLPGTSGNEQFFGPGTRLTVL.

The chain is built from TRBV29-1 and TRBJ2-2, with D possibly TRBD1 on 6 matching bases. The length of the CDR3 is 14 residues. The germline gives CDR1 SQVTM, CDR2 ANQGSEA. V lost 8 bases, J lost 0 bases, and 13 bases lay in between. CDR3 in DNA: TGCAGCATGAGACAGGACTCGAACACCGGGGAGCTGTTTTTT. Amino acids: CSMRQDSNTGELFF.

V usage is TRBV6-5 and J usage is TRBJ1-1; maybe TRBD1 (5 bases). The ends were cut back, 0 bases at V and 10 bases at J, with 15 bases in the middle. Germline V gene lookup returns CDR1 MNHEY and CDR2 SVGAGI. The CDR3 sequence is 14 residues long. In DNA form, the CDR3 reads TGTGCCAGCAGTTACTCGACGGGGTGGGGGGGAGCTTTCTTT. It specifies CASSYSTGWGGAFF.

This chain uses TRBV19 with TRBJ1-1; 7 bases align to TRBD1. Losses at the gene ends were 3 bases for V and 5 bases for J; bases not matched to a gene: 3. The CDR3 consists of 13 residues. Per germline, CDR1 LNHDA and CDR2 SQIVND (reference sequence). As DNA, the CDR3 is TGTGCCAGTAGTATGACAGGGTCTACTGAAGCTTTCTTT. Encoded protein: CASSMTGSTEAFF.

This sequence joins TRBV27 and TRBJ1-2, with 7 nucleotides matching TRBD1. This CDR3 is built from 14 residues. The germline CDR1 and CDR2 sequences are MNHEY and SMNVEV (reference sequence). The ends lost 6 bases at V and 6 bases at J; junction bases unmatched: 10. CDR3 loop: CASRKSLTGNGYTF. CDR3 in DNA: TGTGCCAGCAGAAAAAGCCTGACAGGGAATGGCTACACCTTC.

This rearrangement joins TRBV5-1 to TRBJ2-5, with TRBD2 matching over 8 bases. The CDR3 length is 15 residues. The V gene end was trimmed by 0 bases and the J gene end by 3 bases; junction bases not matched to a gene: 4. The germline V gene has CDR1 SGHRS and CDR2 YFSETQ. Written as DNA, the CDR3 is TGCGCCAGCAGCTTGGCCAGCGGGGGTAAAGAGACCCAGTACTTC. It translates to CASSLASGGKETQYF.

This clone has a handful of counts. At one end, the junction sequence differs from germline, possibly due to a read error. The CDR3 spells CASSDRVENSPLHF. CDR3 DNA: TGTGCCAGCAGTGACAGGGTAGAGAATTCACCCCTCCACTTT. The chain has TRBV10-3 and TRBJ1-6, with 7 bases matching TRBD1. Germline V gene sequence: CDR1 ENHRY, CDR2 SYGVKD. CDR3 length: 14 residues.

J is TRBJ2-7 and V is TRBV6-5; possible D gene TRBD1, 5 bases. Germline CDR1 is MNHEY and CDR2 is SVGAGI. The CDR3 has 15 amino acids. The V end was cut by 0 bases, the J end by 6 bases, with 15 bases between. This CDR3 reads CASSYSRQGVSEQYF. The CDR3 bases are TGTGCCAGCAGTTACTCGAGACAAGGGGTCAGCGAGCAGTACTTC.

This chain joins TRBV14 and TRBJ2-2, with D maybe TRBD1 (6 bases). V lost 4 bases to trimming and J lost 6 bases, with 12 bases between them. The CDR3 is 14 amino acids. Germline-derived CDR1 and CDR2 are SGHDN and FVKESK. DNA of the CDR3: TGTGCCAGCAGCCCAGGGGTGAGAGCCGGGGAGCTGTTTTTT. Translation: CASSPGVRAGELFF.

V usage is TRBV30 and J usage is TRBJ2-7, with D perhaps TRBD2 (7 bases). There are 14 residues in the CDR3. Germline values: CDR1 GTSNPN, CDR2 SVGIG (reference sequence). The V gene lost 0 bases and the J gene lost 5 bases, with 14 bases spanning the gap. The CDR3 is CAWSVVGGVHEQYF. The CDR3 nucleotides are TGTGCCTGGAGTGTGGTAGGGGGGGTCCACGAGCAGTACTTC. The full variable domain, its missing parts supplied by reference TRBV30 and TRBJ2-7, is SQTIHQWPATLVQPVGSPLSLECTVEGTSNPNLYWYRQAAGRGLQLLFYSVGIGQISSEVPQNLSASRPQDRQFILSSKKLLLSDSGFYLCAWSVVGGVHEQYFGPGTRLTVT.

V usage is TRBV30 and J usage is TRBJ2-4; a possible D gene is TRBD1 (5 bases). Germline V gives CDR1 GTSNPN, CDR2 SVGIG (reference sequence). Trimming took 5 bases from V and 0 from J, leaving 14 bases between them. The CDR3 runs 15 residues. The CDR3 nucleotides read TGTGCCTGGGCCCTGTGGGGCGTAGCCAAAAACATTCAGTACTTC. Its protein product is CAWALWGVAKNIQYF.

In its sample, this clone was seen once. The same CDR3 arises from other DNA sequences in this sample as well. The rearrangement uses TRBV9 and TRBJ1-2; D call uncertain. The CDR3 sequence is 13 residues long. With 6 bases removed from V and 2 bases from J, the gap between germline ends came to 11 bases. The germline V gene has CDR1 SGDLS and CDR2 YYNGEE. As DNA, the CDR3 is TGTGCCAGCACCCCCACGGTGAACTATGGCTACACCTTC. Translation gives CASTPTVNYGYTF.

The genes are TRBV6-1 and TRBJ2-7; 8 bases are a match to TRBD2. V shed 9 bases and J 3 bases; nucleotides not matched to a gene: 13. This CDR3 is built from 15 residues. CDR1 and CDR2 (germline): MNHNS, SASEGT. The CDR3 spells CASLSGGSGVYEQYF. In nucleotides, the CDR3 is TGTGCCAGTCTCTCGGGAGGTAGCGGGGTCTACGAGCAGTACTTC.

The gene calls are TRBV2 and TRBJ2-7; 8 nucleotides agree with TRBD1. Losses at the gene ends were 7 bases for V and 6 bases for J; bases not matched to a gene: 5. CDR1 and CDR2 from the germline V gene are SNHLY and FYNNEI. This CDR3 spans 12 amino acids. Written as DNA, the CDR3 is TGTGCCAGCAAAGACGACAGGGGCGAGCAGTACTTC. Translated: CASKDDRGEQYF.

The chain combines TRBV19 with TRBJ2-1; TRBD2 matches at 10 bases. Germline V gene data show CDR1 as LNHDA and CDR2 as SQIVND (reference sequence). V was pared by 8 bases and J by 4 bases, with 8 bases of the junction left unmatched. The CDR3 is 15 residues long. Written as DNA, the CDR3 is TGTGCCAGTTCGTCGACAGCGGGAGGGTACAATGAGCAGTTCTTC. Its translation is CASSSTAGGYNEQFF.

The V call is TRBV4-1, the J call TRBJ2-3; 16 bases agree with TRBD2. Germline trimming cut 0 bases from V and 3 bases from J; bases unmatched to any gene: 3. The V gene's germline CDR1 is MGHRA and CDR2 YSYEKL. The CDR3 runs 18 residues. CDR3 in DNA: TGCGCCAGCAGCCAAGAATTGGGACTAGCGGGAGGGACAGATACGCAGTATTTT. Translating it yields CASSQELGLAGGTDTQYF.

V gene TRBV5-6 combines with J gene TRBJ1-2; 9 nucleotides agree with TRBD1. This CDR3 region has 13 residues. V lost 3 bases, J lost 8 bases, and 5 bases stayed unmatched. Germline values: CDR1 SGHDT, CDR2 YYEEEE. CDR3 nucleotide sequence: TGTGCCAGCAGCTCCCGGACAGGGGAAGGCTACACCTTC. Protein sequence: CASSSRTGEGYTF. Together with reference TRBV5-6 and TRBJ1-2, the CDR3 gives the full variable domain: DAGVTQSPTHLIKTRGQQVTLRCSPKSGHDTVSWYQQALGQGPQFIFQYYEEEERQRGNFPDRFSGHQFPNYSSELNVNALLLGDSALYLCASSSRTGEGYTFGSGTRLTVV.